Listed below are T cell receptor beta chains from one sample, sequenced in a study of blood T cell repertoires in COVID-19. Produced via immunoSEQ multiplex PCR; TCRdb's table is partial and in-frame only. This repertoire shows some 290,000 clones, more than 90% found once; its top ten account for almost 4%. The sequenced material came from PBMCs or T cells enriched from blood (not recorded which). The receptors derive from a woman aged 25-40 years who had been exposed to COVID-19. Each CDR3 is given with its conserved first and last residue. The D gene is left open where the match is weak. Clone size, where shown, is once, few, many, or a class for clones that have expanded.

TRBV9	TRBJ2-1	NA	NA	CASSTGQPDNEQFF	TGTGCCAGCAGCACTGGACAGCCTGACAATGAGCAGTTCTTC
TRBV6-5	TRBJ2-1	TRBD2	NA	CASRAGGPHNEQFF	TGTGCCAGCAGAGCGGGGGGGCCCCACAATGAGCAGTTCTTC
TRBV5-4	TRBJ2-4	TRBD1	NA	CASSTRTGAKNIQYF	TGTGCCAGCAGCACCCGGACAGGGGCCAAAAACATTCAGTACTTC
TRBV7-6	TRBJ1-2	TRBD1	NA	CASSLGQGAVNYGYTF	TGTGCCAGCAGCTTAGGACAGGGGGCGGTTAACTATGGCTACACCTTC
TRBV7-8	TRBJ1-2	NA	NA	CASSPQVLNYGYTF	TGTGCCAGCAGCCCACAGGTCCTTAACTATGGCTACACCTTC
TRBV19	TRBJ1-5	TRBD1	NA	CASSRGTGNQPQHF	TGTGCCAGTAGTAGAGGGACAGGCAATCAGCCCCAGCATTTT
TRBV4-3	TRBJ2-2	TRBD1	NA	CASSPGRGRTGELFF	TGCGCCAGCAGCCCTGGAAGGGGGCGAACCGGGGAGCTGTTTTTT
TRBV3-1/TRBV3-2	TRBJ2-1	NA	NA	CASSQEWGGAWNEQFF	TGTGCCAGCAGCCAAGAATGGGGGGGGGCGTGGAATGAGCAGTTCTTC
TRBV4-1	TRBJ1-2	NA	NA	CASSLRSFTGRDYGYTF	TGCGCCAGCAGTCTCCGGTCTTTCACAGGGAGGGACTATGGCTACACCTTC
TRBV13	TRBJ2-7	TRBD1	NA	CASSLLGGHEQYF	TGTGCCAGCAGCTTATTAGGGGGCCACGAGCAGTACTTC
TRBV2	TRBJ1-2	NA	once	CASSTTPRGGYTF	TGTGCCAGCAGTACGACGCCCCGGGGTGGCTACACCTTC
TRBV30	TRBJ1-4	NA	NA	CAWSPAVLREKLFF	TGTGCCTGGAGTCCGGCCGTACTACGGGAAAAACTGTTTTTT
TRBV7-9	TRBJ2-3	TRBD1	NA	CASSRDRGQDTQYF	TGTGCCAGCAGCAGGGACAGGGGGCAAGATACGCAGTATTTT
TRBV18	TRBJ1-6	NA	NA	CASSPGQIRSYNSPLHF	TGTGCCAGCTCACCAGGACAGATACGCTCCTATAATTCACCCCTCCACTTT
TRBV29-1	TRBJ1-1	NA	NA	CSVRGGVLNTEAFF	TGCAGCGTTCGAGGAGGGGTTCTGAACACTGAAGCTTTCTTT
TRBV2	TRBJ1-5	NA	NA	CASSPGTLRIYRSGNQPQHF	TGTGCCAGCAGTCCCGGGACACTGCGCATATATAGGAGTGGGAATCAGCCCCAGCATTTT
TRBV7-9	TRBJ2-5	TRBD1	NA	CASSAPRGTGGSETQYF	TGTGCCAGCAGCGCACCAAGGGGGACAGGGGGGAGCGAGACCCAGTACTTC
TRBV13	TRBJ1-2	TRBD1	NA	CASSPGQGFTYGYTF	TGTGCCAGCAGCCCTGGACAGGGCTTTACTTATGGCTACACCTTC
TRBV13	TRBJ1-3	TRBD1	NA	CASSLGWDRSSGNTIYF	TGTGCCAGCAGCTTAGGCTGGGACAGGTCCTCTGGAAACACCATATATTTT
TRBV5-1	TRBJ1-5	TRBD1	NA	CASSLGGQNQPQHF	TGCGCCAGCAGCTTGGGGGGACAGAATCAGCCCCAGCATTTT
TRBV3-1/TRBV3-2	TRBJ1-6	NA	once	CASSQDLTPDSPLHF	TGTGCCAGCAGCCAAGATCTCACACCCGATTCACCCCTCCACTTT
TRBV5-1	TRBJ1-2	TRBD1	NA	CASSPGGNYGYTF	TGCGCCAGCAGCCCAGGGGGTAACTATGGCTACACCTTC
TRBV11-3	TRBJ2-3	TRBD2	NA	CASSPGLVGDTQYF	TGTGCCAGCAGCCCGGGACTAGTAGGCGATACGCAGTATTTT
TRBV12-3/TRBV12-4	TRBJ1-2	NA	NA	CASSPTEDYGYTF	TGTGCCAGCAGTCCTACAGAAGACTATGGCTACACCTTC
TRBV3-1/TRBV3-2	TRBJ2-3	TRBD2	NA	CASSYHSGGRTDTQYF	TGTGCCAGCAGCTACCATAGCGGGGGGCGCACAGATACGCAGTATTTT
TRBV5-1	TRBJ1-2	NA	NA	CASSLAPQFKHNYGYTF	TGCGCCAGCAGCTTGGCTCCCCAGTTTAAACATAACTATGGCTACACCTTC
TRBV6-2/TRBV6-3	TRBJ2-7	TRBD2	NA	CASSNPGLAYSEQYF	TGTGCCAGCAGTAATCCGGGACTAGCATATTCCGAGCAGTACTTC
TRBV27	TRBJ2-7	NA	NA	CASSPLRTAYEQYF	TGTGCCAGCAGTCCCTTGAGGACAGCCTACGAGCAGTACTTC
TRBV7-9	TRBJ2-7	TRBD1	NA	CASSLSRTGGTEQYF	TGTGCCAGCAGCTTATCTCGGACAGGGGGTACCGAGCAGTACTTC
TRBV30	TRBJ1-2	NA	NA	CAWDDRGAGRHTF	TGTGCCTGGGACGATAGAGGGGCGGGAAGACACACCTTC
TRBV27	TRBJ2-3	TRBD2	NA	CASSLAGGPADTQYF	TGTGCCAGCAGTTTAGCGGGGGGGCCAGCAGATACGCAGTATTTT
TRBV6-2/TRBV6-3	TRBJ2-7	TRBD1	NA	CASSWDRRGEQYF	TGTGCCAGCAGTTGGGACAGGAGGGGCGAGCAGTACTTC
TRBV6-2/TRBV6-3	TRBJ2-2	NA	NA	CASSYSRFANTGELFF	TGTGCCAGCAGTTACTCGAGGTTCGCGAACACCGGGGAGCTGTTTTTT
TRBV18	TRBJ1-1	TRBD1	NA	CASSPGQGSLNTEAFF	TGTGCCAGCTCACCGGGACAGGGGTCCCTGAACACTGAAGCTTTCTTT
TRBV27	TRBJ2-7	NA	NA	CASRGMYRDTTYEQYF	TGTGCCAGCAGGGGTATGTACCGGGACACCACCTACGAGCAGTACTTC
TRBV11-1	TRBJ1-2	NA	once	CASSPRDSYGYTF	TGTGCCAGCTCCCCCAGGGACTCCTATGGCTACACCTTC
TRBV3-1/TRBV3-2	TRBJ2-1	NA	NA	CASSQVGESSYNEQFF	TGTGCCAGCAGCCAAGTCGGTGAGAGCTCCTACAATGAGCAGTTCTTC
TRBV11-3	TRBJ2-2	NA	NA	CASSLSRGARPGELFF	TGTGCCAGCAGCTTATCACGGGGGGCCCGTCCCGGGGAGCTGTTTTTT
TRBV6-5	TRBJ2-7	NA	NA	CASSYSGSYYEQYF	TGTGCCAGCAGTTACTCTGGTAGCTACTACGAGCAGTACTTC
TRBV30	TRBJ1-2	NA	NA	CAWSVLLETGYTF	TGTGCCTGGAGTGTACTCCTCGAAACTGGCTACACCTTC
TRBV4-2	TRBJ1-1	NA	NA	CASSQDYPGRTEAFF	TGTGCCAGCAGCCAAGATTATCCGGGGAGAACTGAAGCTTTCTTT
TRBV9	TRBJ1-2	TRBD1	NA	CASSVGQGNYGYTF	TGTGCCAGCAGCGTTGGACAGGGGAACTATGGCTACACCTTC
TRBV28	TRBJ1-6	NA	NA	CASSLRLDSPLHF	TGTGCCAGCAGTCTCCGACTTGATTCACCCCTCCACTTT
TRBV5-1	TRBJ1-2	NA	NA	CASRGGQPLSGGYTF	TGCGCCAGCAGGGGCGGACAGCCTTTGTCTGGTGGCTACACCTTC
TRBV5-1	TRBJ1-2	TRBD1	NA	CASSSGTGGYGYTF	TGCGCCAGCAGCTCTGGGACAGGGGGGTACGGCTACACCTTC
TRBV6-5	TRBJ1-3	TRBD1	NA	CASRPTGGGNTIYF	TGTGCCAGCAGACCTACAGGGGGTGGAAACACCATATATTTT
TRBV6-5	TRBJ1-2	NA	NA	CASYKQGLYGYTF	TGTGCCAGCTACAAACAGGGATTATATGGCTACACCTTC
TRBV5-1	TRBJ1-1	NA	NA	CASSPREQGLNTEAFF	TGCGCCAGCAGCCCCCGGGAGCAGGGATTGAACACTGAAGCTTTCTTT
TRBV4-3	TRBJ1-2	NA	NA	CASSQGQSYGYTF	TGCGCCAGCAGCCAAGGACAGAGCTATGGCTACACCTTC
TRBV2	TRBJ2-3	TRBD2	NA	CASSERTSGASTDTQYF	TGTGCCAGCAGTGAACGGACTAGCGGGGCCAGCACAGATACGCAGTATTTT
TRBV3-1/TRBV3-2	TRBJ2-1	TRBD2	NA	CASTLTSGGFNEQFF	TGTGCCAGCACCCTTACTAGCGGGGGTTTCAATGAGCAGTTCTTC
TRBV4-1	TRBJ2-2	TRBD1	NA	CASSQVTGAKTGELFF	TGCGCCAGCAGCCAAGTTACAGGGGCAAAGACCGGGGAGCTGTTTTTT
TRBV3-1/TRBV3-2	TRBJ2-3	TRBD2	NA	CASSHARGGTDTQYF	TGTGCCAGCAGCCACGCTCGGGGGGGCACAGATACGCAGTATTTT
TRBV5-6	TRBJ2-3	NA	once	CASSLFPSTSTDTQYF	TGTGCCAGCAGCTTGTTCCCATCTACTAGCACAGATACGCAGTATTTT
TRBV7-2	TRBJ2-7	TRBD2	NA	CASSFALSGDRRYF	TGTGCCAGCAGCTTCGCCCTTAGCGGGGACCGCCGGTACTTC
TRBV7-9	TRBJ1-4	TRBD1	few	CASSERTGEKLFF	TGTGCCAGCAGCGAGCGGACAGGGGAGAAACTGTTTTTT
TRBV9	TRBJ2-3	TRBD1	NA	CASSVEQGAVTDTQYF	TGTGCCAGCAGCGTAGAACAGGGGGCCGTCACAGATACGCAGTATTTT
TRBV27	TRBJ1-6	NA	few	CASSWRRISSYNSPLHF	TGTGCCAGCAGTTGGAGGAGGATCAGCTCCTATAATTCACCCCTCCACTTT
TRBV18	TRBJ2-7	NA	NA	CASSPQGILTYEQYF	TGTGCCAGCTCACCACAGGGGATATTAACCTACGAGCAGTACTTC